Listed below are T cell receptor beta chains from one sample, sequenced in a study of regulatory T cells in long-lasting Graves disease. TCRdb called the multiplex PCR reads again in MiXCR, with one record for every CDR3 protein. The top ten clones hold less than 25% of a sample with roughly 400,000 distinct CDR3 sequences, 20% of them seen once. The sequences come from peripheral blood mononuclear cells (PBMCs), collected when the disease was refractory, from a patient treated with antithyroid drugs. These TCRs come from a female donor with Graves disease. The CDR3 runs from the conserved cysteine through the conserved F or W. The order of the fields is V gene, clone size, D gene, J gene, CDR3 DNA, CDR3 protein. The D gene is left open where the match is weak. Clone size is shown for a subset of rows, as once, few, many or a class of expanded clone.

v_call: TRBV27; clone_size: -; d_call: -; j_call: TRBJ1-1; cdr3_nt: TGTGCCAGCAGCCAAGGCAGGGCGAACACTGAAGCTTTCTTT; cdr3_aa: CASSQGRANTEAFF
v_call: TRBV12-3/TRBV12-4; clone_size: many; d_call: -; j_call: TRBJ1-1; cdr3_nt: TGTGCCAGCACCAAGACAGAGAACACTGAAGCTTTCTTT; cdr3_aa: CASTKTENTEAFF
v_call: TRBV6-5; clone_size: few; d_call: -; j_call: TRBJ1-5; cdr3_nt: TGTGCCAGCAGTTCGCGCCCGCTAAACAGGGTAGGGAGTCAGCCCCAGCATTTT; cdr3_aa: CASSSRPLNRVGSQPQHF
v_call: TRBV6-1; clone_size: -; d_call: -; j_call: TRBJ2-1; cdr3_nt: TGTGCCAGCAGTAACCCCCGCGCTAGGAACAATGAGCAGTTCTTC; cdr3_aa: CASSNPRARNNEQFF
v_call: TRBV7-2; clone_size: -; d_call: -; j_call: TRBJ2-7; cdr3_nt: TGTGCCAGCAGCCGACAGTTATACGAGCAGTGCTTC; cdr3_aa: CASSRQLYEQCF
v_call: TRBV19; clone_size: few; d_call: -; j_call: TRBJ2-5; cdr3_nt: TGTGCCCCGCGGGAACTTCAAGAGACCCAGTACTTC; cdr3_aa: CAPRELQETQYF
v_call: TRBV7-2; clone_size: -; d_call: TRBD1; j_call: TRBJ2-1; cdr3_nt: TGTGCCAGCAGCTCGAGGGTGACAGGGGTCAATGAGCAGTTCTTC; cdr3_aa: CASSSRVTGVNEQFF
v_call: TRBV5-1; clone_size: -; d_call: TRBD1; j_call: TRBJ2-7; cdr3_nt: TGCGCCAGCAGCGACGACAGGGGGCTCTCCTACGAGCAGTACTTC; cdr3_aa: CASSDDRGLSYEQYF
v_call: TRBV28; clone_size: many; d_call: TRBD1; j_call: TRBJ1-2; cdr3_nt: TGTGCCAGCAGTTTACACGGGACAGACTATGGCTACACCTTC; cdr3_aa: CASSLHGTDYGYTF
v_call: TRBV19; clone_size: -; d_call: TRBD2; j_call: TRBJ2-7; cdr3_nt: TGTGCCAGTAGTAACCCCGGAGCGGGAGGGTCCTACGAGCAGTACTTC; cdr3_aa: CASSNPGAGGSYEQYF
v_call: TRBV30; clone_size: -; d_call: TRBD1; j_call: TRBJ2-7; cdr3_nt: TGTGCCTTAAACAGGGGGCGTCGCTCCTACGAGCAGTACTTC; cdr3_aa: CALNRGRRSYEQYF
v_call: TRBV7-9; clone_size: -; d_call: TRBD2; j_call: TRBJ2-3; cdr3_nt: TGTGCCAGCAGCTCATCCGGGACTAGCGGATCAGATACGCAGTATTTT; cdr3_aa: CASSSSGTSGSDTQYF
v_call: TRBV20-1; clone_size: many; d_call: -; j_call: TRBJ2-7; cdr3_nt: TGCAGTGCTAGCGCTGGGTGGACGGACCCGGCCTACGAGCAGTACTTC; cdr3_aa: CSASAGWTDPAYEQYF
v_call: TRBV6-9; clone_size: -; d_call: TRBD1; j_call: TRBJ2-7; cdr3_nt: TGTGCCAGCAGTTACTCAGGGCAGGGGGCGAATCGTGTCTACTTC; cdr3_aa: CASSYSGQGANRVYF
v_call: TRBV7-3; clone_size: many; d_call: -; j_call: TRBJ2-3; cdr3_nt: TGTGCCAGCAGCTTAACAGGGGGCACAGATACGCAGTATTTT; cdr3_aa: CASSLTGGTDTQYF
v_call: TRBV9; clone_size: once; d_call: -; j_call: TRBJ1-4; cdr3_nt: TGTGCCAGCAGCGTAGGGTCCGGGAATGAAAAACTGTTTTTT; cdr3_aa: CASSVGSGNEKLFF
v_call: TRBV6-1; clone_size: few; d_call: -; j_call: TRBJ2-7; cdr3_nt: TGTGCCAGCTCCCTGAGGAGGGAGTTGGACGAGCAGTACTTC; cdr3_aa: CASSLRRELDEQYF
v_call: TRBV6-1; clone_size: -; d_call: -; j_call: TRBJ2-7; cdr3_nt: TGTGCCAGCAGTGATGTGAACTACGAGCAGTACTTC; cdr3_aa: CASSDVNYEQYF
v_call: TRBV20-1; clone_size: -; d_call: -; j_call: TRBJ2-5; cdr3_nt: TGCAGTGCCCAGCGGGCGGGAACTCGAGAGACCCAGTACTTC; cdr3_aa: CSAQRAGTRETQYF
v_call: TRBV20-1; clone_size: many; d_call: TRBD1; j_call: TRBJ1-6; cdr3_nt: TGCAGTGCTCCCATGGGACAGAAAAATTCACCCCTCCACTTT; cdr3_aa: CSAPMGQKNSPLHF
v_call: TRBV10-3; clone_size: few; d_call: -; j_call: TRBJ1-4; cdr3_nt: TGTGCCATCAGTGAGGGACTTAATGAAAAACTGTTTTTT; cdr3_aa: CAISEGLNEKLFF
v_call: TRBV20-1; clone_size: -; d_call: -; j_call: TRBJ2-6; cdr3_nt: TGCAGTGCTAGAGACTCAGGAGTAATCGGGGCCAACGTCCTGACTTTC; cdr3_aa: CSARDSGVIGANVLTF
v_call: TRBV4-3; clone_size: -; d_call: -; j_call: TRBJ2-2; cdr3_nt: TGCGCCAGCAGCCAAGATGTTTGGTCTTACGGAAACACCGGGGAGCTGTTTTTT; cdr3_aa: CASSQDVWSYGNTGELFF
v_call: TRBV7-9; clone_size: -; d_call: -; j_call: TRBJ1-1; cdr3_nt: TGTGCCAGCAGCCCTCCGGGGGAGAGCACTGAAGCTTTCTTT; cdr3_aa: CASSPPGESTEAFF
v_call: TRBV12-3/TRBV12-4; clone_size: many; d_call: -; j_call: TRBJ1-6; cdr3_nt: TGTGCCAGCAGTTTTGGGGAGGGTCAATCACCCCTCCACTTT; cdr3_aa: CASSFGEGQSPLHF
v_call: TRBV5-4; clone_size: -; d_call: -; j_call: TRBJ1-5; cdr3_nt: TGTGCCAGTCTTCATCCAGACCCGATTGATCAGCCCCAGCATTTT; cdr3_aa: CASLHPDPIDQPQHF
v_call: TRBV6-9; clone_size: few; d_call: TRBD1; j_call: TRBJ1-6; cdr3_nt: TGTGCCAGCAGTTACCTAGGACAGGGGGAATCACCCCTCCACTTT; cdr3_aa: CASSYLGQGESPLHF
v_call: TRBV19; clone_size: -; d_call: -; j_call: TRBJ1-1; cdr3_nt: TGTGCCAGTAGTATTTCTCGGGACAAGAACACTGAAGCTTTCTTT; cdr3_aa: CASSISRDKNTEAFF
v_call: TRBV3-1; clone_size: many; d_call: -; j_call: TRBJ1-1; cdr3_nt: TGTGCCAGCAGCCCACGAAAAACAGGGTCCCTGAACACTGAAGCTTTCTTT; cdr3_aa: CASSPRKTGSLNTEAFF
v_call: TRBV6-8; clone_size: many; d_call: -; j_call: TRBJ1-1; cdr3_nt: TGTGCCAGCAGCCGCAGCGGACTCATCACTGAAGCTTTCTTT; cdr3_aa: CASSRSGLITEAFF
v_call: TRBV28; clone_size: -; d_call: -; j_call: TRBJ2-1; cdr3_nt: TGTGCCAGCAGTGGGTCGGGGTTGGCGTTCAATGAGCAGTTCTTC; cdr3_aa: CASSGSGLAFNEQFF
v_call: TRBV11-2; clone_size: -; d_call: TRBD2; j_call: TRBJ2-7; cdr3_nt: TGTGCCAGCAGACCTAGCGGGAGTAGCTCCTACGAGCAGTACTTC; cdr3_aa: CASRPSGSSSYEQYF
v_call: TRBV30; clone_size: few; d_call: -; j_call: TRBJ1-4; cdr3_nt: TGTGCCTGGAGTGTACTACAGAATGAAAAACTGTTTTTT; cdr3_aa: CAWSVLQNEKLFF
v_call: TRBV7-9; clone_size: many; d_call: -; j_call: TRBJ2-5; cdr3_nt: TGTGCCAGCAGCGTCCGATTGGAGACCCAGTACTTC; cdr3_aa: CASSVRLETQYF
v_call: TRBV12-5; clone_size: few; d_call: TRBD1; j_call: TRBJ1-5; cdr3_nt: TGTGCTAGTGGTTTAGGAACAGGGGATAATCAGCCCCAGCATTTT; cdr3_aa: CASGLGTGDNQPQHF
v_call: TRBV3-1; clone_size: many; d_call: -; j_call: TRBJ1-4; cdr3_nt: TGTGCCAGCAGCCAAGTGGGGCAGGGCGGTGAAAAACTGTTTTTT; cdr3_aa: CASSQVGQGGEKLFF
v_call: TRBV29-1; clone_size: many; d_call: -; j_call: TRBJ1-2; cdr3_nt: TGCAGCGTCCGAGCGACGGGAAACTATGGCTACACCTTC; cdr3_aa: CSVRATGNYGYTF